Sequencing of this TCR beta chain was carried out in a study of STAT5B mutations in CD4+ large granular lymphocyte leukemia. Points on this clone: What it recognizes is unknown.

The germline V gene encodes CDR1 SGHNT and CDR2 YYREEE (reference sequence). With V trimmed by 4 bases and J by 7 bases, 13 bases remained unmatched. This CDR3 has 17 residues. Study-level points and caveats: Higher CD4+ than CD8+ T-LGLL clonality might reflect small sample size. 8/27 top patient clones versus 2/35 control clones were TRBV06-family.

Sequenced by immunoSEQ multiplex PCR; TCRdb stores in-frame clones only, minus some. The table records tens of thousands of clones, more than 60% of them present only once. Sequenced input: CD4+ T cells from blood buffy coats. The clonotype comes from a human donor in good health. This sequence joins TRBV5-4 and TRBJ2-2; TRBD1 aligns across 10 bases. CDR3 sequence: CASSGIVGTGVSGELFF. CDR3 nucleotide sequence: TGTGCCAGCAGCGGAATAGTAGGGACAGGGGTAAGCGGGGAGCTGTTTTTT.